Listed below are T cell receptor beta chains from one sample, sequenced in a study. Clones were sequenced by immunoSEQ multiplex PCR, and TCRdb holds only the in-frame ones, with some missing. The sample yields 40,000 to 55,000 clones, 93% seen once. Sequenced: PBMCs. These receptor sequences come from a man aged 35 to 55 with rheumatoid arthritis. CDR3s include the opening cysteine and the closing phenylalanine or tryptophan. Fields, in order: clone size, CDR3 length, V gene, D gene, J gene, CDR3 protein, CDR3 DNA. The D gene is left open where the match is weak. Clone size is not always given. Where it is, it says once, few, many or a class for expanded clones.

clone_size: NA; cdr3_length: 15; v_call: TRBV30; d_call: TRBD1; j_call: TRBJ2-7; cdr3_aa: CAWIGRGTGFVEQYF; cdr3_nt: TGTGCCTGGATCGGTCGTGGGACAGGGTTCGTCGAGCAGTACTTC
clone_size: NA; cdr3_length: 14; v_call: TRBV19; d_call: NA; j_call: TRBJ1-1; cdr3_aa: CASITGRRGTEAFF; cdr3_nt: TGTGCCAGTATTACAGGGCGGAGGGGTACTGAAGCTTTCTTT
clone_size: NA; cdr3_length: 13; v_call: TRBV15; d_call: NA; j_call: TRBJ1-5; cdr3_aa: CATSGPFGQPQHF; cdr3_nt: TGTGCCACCAGCGGTCCCTTCGGTCAGCCCCAGCATTTT
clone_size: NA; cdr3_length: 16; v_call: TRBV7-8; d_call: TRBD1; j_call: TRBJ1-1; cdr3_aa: CASSLTGGATNTEAFF; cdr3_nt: TGTGCCAGCAGCTTAACAGGGGGAGCTACGAACACTGAAGCTTTCTTT
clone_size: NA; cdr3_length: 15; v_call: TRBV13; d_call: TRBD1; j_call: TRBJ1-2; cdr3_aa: CASSLAGQTIYGYTF; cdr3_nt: TGTGCCAGCAGCTTAGCGGGACAGACCATCTATGGCTACACCTTC
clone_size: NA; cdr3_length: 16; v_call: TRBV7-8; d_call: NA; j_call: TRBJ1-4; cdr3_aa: CASSWGGQLSNEKLFF; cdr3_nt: TGTGCCAGCAGCTGGGGAGGACAACTCTCTAATGAAAAACTGTTTTTT
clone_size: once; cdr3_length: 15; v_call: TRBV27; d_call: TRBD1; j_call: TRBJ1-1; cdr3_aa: CASSPGQGGNTEAFF; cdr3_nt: TGTGCCAGCAGCCCCGGACAGGGGGGGAACACTGAAGCTTTCTTT
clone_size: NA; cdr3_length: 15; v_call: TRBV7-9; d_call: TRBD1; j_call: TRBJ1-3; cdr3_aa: CASSAQGVSGNTIYF; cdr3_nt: TGTGCCAGCAGCGCTCAGGGGGTCTCTGGAAACACCATATATTTT
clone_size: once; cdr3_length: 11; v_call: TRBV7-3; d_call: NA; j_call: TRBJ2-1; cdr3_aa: CASSVSGEQFF; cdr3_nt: TGTGCCAGCAGCGTATCGGGGGAGCAGTTCTTC
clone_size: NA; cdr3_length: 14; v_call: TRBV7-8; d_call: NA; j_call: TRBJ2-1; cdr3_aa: CASSPIGTYNEQFF; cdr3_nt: TGTGCCAGCAGTCCCATAGGGACTTACAATGAGCAGTTCTTC
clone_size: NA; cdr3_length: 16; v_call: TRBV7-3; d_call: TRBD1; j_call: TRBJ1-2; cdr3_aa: CASSLNPGQGARGYTF; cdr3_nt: TGTGCCAGCAGCTTAAACCCCGGACAGGGGGCGCGTGGCTACACCTTC
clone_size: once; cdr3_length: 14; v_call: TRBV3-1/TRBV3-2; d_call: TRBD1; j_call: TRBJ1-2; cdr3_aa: CASSHRGQDYGYTF; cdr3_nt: TGTGCCAGCAGCCACCGAGGACAGGACTATGGCTACACCTTC
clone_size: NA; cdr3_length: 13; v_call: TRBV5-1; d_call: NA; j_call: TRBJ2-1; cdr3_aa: CASSAVQYNEQFF; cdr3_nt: TGCGCCAGCAGCGCCGTTCAATACAATGAGCAGTTCTTC
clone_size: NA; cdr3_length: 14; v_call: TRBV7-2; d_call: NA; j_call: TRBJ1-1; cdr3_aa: CASSLFSGLAEAFF; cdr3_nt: TGTGCCAGCAGCCTATTCTCGGGTCTAGCTGAAGCTTTCTTT
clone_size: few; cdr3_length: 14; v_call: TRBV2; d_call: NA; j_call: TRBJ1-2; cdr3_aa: CASSDPRSNYGYTF; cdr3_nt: TGTGCCAGCAGTGATCCCAGGAGCAACTATGGCTACACCTTC
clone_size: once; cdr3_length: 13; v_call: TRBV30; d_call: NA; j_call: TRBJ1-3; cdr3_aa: CAWSVTGLNTIYF; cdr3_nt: TGTGCCTGGAGTGTAACAGGGCTCAACACCATATATTTT
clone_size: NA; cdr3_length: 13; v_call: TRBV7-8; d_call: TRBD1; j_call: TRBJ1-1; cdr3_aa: CASSLDRGTEAFF; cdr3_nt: TGTGCCAGCAGCTTAGACAGGGGCACTGAAGCTTTCTTT
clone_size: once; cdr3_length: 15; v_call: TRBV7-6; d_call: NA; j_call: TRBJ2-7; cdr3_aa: CASSLSESDSYEQYF; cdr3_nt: TGTGCCAGCAGCTTATCGGAGTCCGACTCCTACGAGCAGTACTTC
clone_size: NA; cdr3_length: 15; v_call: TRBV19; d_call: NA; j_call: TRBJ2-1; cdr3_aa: CASSIVYSVYNEQFF; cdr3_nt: TGTGCCAGTAGTATTGTATACTCCGTTTACAATGAGCAGTTCTTC
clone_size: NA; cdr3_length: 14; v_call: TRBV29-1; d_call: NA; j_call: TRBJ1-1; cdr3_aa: CSVAPSRMNTEAFF; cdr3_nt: TGCAGCGTTGCGCCCTCACGCATGAACACTGAAGCTTTCTTT
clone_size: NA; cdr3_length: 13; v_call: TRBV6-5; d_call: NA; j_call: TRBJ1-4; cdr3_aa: CASNGRLNEKLFF; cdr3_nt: TGTGCCAGCAACGGCAGACTTAATGAAAAACTGTTTTTT
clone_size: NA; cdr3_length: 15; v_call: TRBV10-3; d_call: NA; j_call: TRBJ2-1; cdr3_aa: CAISESRGAYNEQFF; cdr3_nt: TGTGCCATCAGTGAAAGTCGGGGGGCTTACAATGAGCAGTTCTTC
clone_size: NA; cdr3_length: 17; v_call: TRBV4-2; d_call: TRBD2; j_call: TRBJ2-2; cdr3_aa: CASSQGGAGGNTGELFF; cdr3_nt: TGTGCCAGCAGCCAAGGTGGAGCGGGAGGGAATACCGGGGAGCTGTTTTTT
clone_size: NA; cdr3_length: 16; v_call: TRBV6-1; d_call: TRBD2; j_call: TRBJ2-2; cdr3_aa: CASSEALAVNTGELFF; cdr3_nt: TGTGCCAGCAGTGAAGCGCTAGCGGTGAACACCGGGGAGCTGTTTTTT
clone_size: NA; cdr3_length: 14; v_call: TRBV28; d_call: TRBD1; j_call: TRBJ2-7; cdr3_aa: CASSSRDRTYEQYF; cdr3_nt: TGTGCCAGCAGTTCCCGGGACAGAACCTACGAGCAGTACTTC
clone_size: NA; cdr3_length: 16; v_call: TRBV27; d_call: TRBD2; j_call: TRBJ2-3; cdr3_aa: CASSLLPSGGTDTQYF; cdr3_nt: TGTGCCAGCAGTTTATTACCTAGCGGGGGCACAGATACGCAGTATTTT
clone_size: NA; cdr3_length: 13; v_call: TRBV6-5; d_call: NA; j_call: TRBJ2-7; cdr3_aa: CASTLWTQYEQYF; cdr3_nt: TGTGCCAGCACCCTATGGACACAGTACGAGCAGTACTTC
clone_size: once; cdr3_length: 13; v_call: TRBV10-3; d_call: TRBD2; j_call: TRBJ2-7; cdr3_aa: CAISGNGRYEQYF; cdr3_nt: TGTGCCATCAGTGGTAACGGGAGGTACGAGCAGTACTTC
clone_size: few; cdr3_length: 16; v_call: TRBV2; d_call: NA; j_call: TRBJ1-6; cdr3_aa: CASSAPTGSYNSPLHF; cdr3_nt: TGTGCCAGCAGTGCCCCGACAGGCTCCTATAATTCACCCCTCCACTTT
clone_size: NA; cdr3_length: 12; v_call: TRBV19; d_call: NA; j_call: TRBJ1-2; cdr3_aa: CASSDRNYGYTF; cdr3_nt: TGTGCCAGTAGTGACAGGAACTATGGCTACACCTTC
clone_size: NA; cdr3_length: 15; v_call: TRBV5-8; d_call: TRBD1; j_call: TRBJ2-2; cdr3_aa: CASSLTGAVSGELFF; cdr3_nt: TGTGCCAGCAGCTTGACAGGGGCGGTTTCCGGGGAGCTGTTTTTT
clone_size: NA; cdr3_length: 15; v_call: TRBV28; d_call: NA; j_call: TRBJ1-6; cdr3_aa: CASSFPRVDNSPLHF; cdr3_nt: TGTGCCAGCAGTTTCCCCAGGGTCGACAATTCACCCCTCCACTTT
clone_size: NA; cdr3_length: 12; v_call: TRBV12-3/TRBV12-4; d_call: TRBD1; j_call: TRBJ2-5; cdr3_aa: CASTQDRETQYF; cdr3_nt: TGTGCCAGCACTCAGGACAGGGAGACCCAGTACTTC
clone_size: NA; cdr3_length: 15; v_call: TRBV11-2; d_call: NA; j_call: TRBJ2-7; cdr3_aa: CASSFRFGPTYEQYF; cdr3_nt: TGTGCCAGCAGCTTTCGGTTCGGGCCCACCTACGAGCAGTACTTC
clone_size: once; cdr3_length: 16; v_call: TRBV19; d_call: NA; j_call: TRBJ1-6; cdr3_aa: CASSNRDGRINSPLHF; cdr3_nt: TGTGCCAGTAGTAACCGGGACGGTAGAATTAATTCACCCCTCCACTTT
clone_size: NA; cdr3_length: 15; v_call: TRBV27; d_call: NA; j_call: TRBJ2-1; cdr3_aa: CASSARAYSYNEQFF; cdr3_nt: TGTGCCAGCAGTGCACGGGCATATTCCTACAATGAGCAGTTCTTC
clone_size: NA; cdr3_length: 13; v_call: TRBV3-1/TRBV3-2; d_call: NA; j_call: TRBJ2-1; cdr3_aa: CASSQNAAVQQFF; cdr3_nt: TGTGCCAGCAGCCAGAACGCCGCGGTTCAGCAGTTCTTC
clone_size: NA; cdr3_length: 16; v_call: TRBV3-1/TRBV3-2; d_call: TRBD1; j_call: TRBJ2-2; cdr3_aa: CASSQGTGDNTGELFF; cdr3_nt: TGTGCCAGCAGCCAAGGGACAGGGGATAACACCGGGGAGCTGTTTTTT
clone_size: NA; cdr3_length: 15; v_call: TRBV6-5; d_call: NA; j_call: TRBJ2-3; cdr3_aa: CASSRASAPTDTQYF; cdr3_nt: TGTGCCAGCAGTAGGGCCAGCGCACCCACAGATACGCAGTATTTT
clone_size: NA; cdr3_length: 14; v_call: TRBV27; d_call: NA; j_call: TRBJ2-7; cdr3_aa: CASSLKGHFYEQYF; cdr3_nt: TGTGCCAGCAGTTTAAAGGGACACTTCTACGAGCAGTACTTC
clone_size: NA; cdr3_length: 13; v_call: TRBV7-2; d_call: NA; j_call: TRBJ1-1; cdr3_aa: CASKIGDHTEAFF; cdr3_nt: TGTGCCAGTAAGATTGGGGACCACACTGAAGCTTTCTTT